These 19 T cell receptor beta chains originate from one sample sequenced in a study of cytomegalovirus exposure and HLA in healthy donors. In the PCR, 60 Vbeta and 13 Jbeta primers were used. Clones were sequenced by immunoSEQ multiplex PCR, and TCRdb holds only the in-frame ones, with some missing. The sample includes about 140,000 clones, over 65% of them seen just once. The sample comprised PBMCs. These receptors came from a woman aged 30 to 39 in good health and CMV-seronegative.

V is TRBV4-2 and J is TRBJ1-3; possibly TRBD1 for D (6 bases). With 1 base removed from V and 0 bases from J, the gap between germline ends came to 10 bases. Germline values: CDR1 LGHNA, CDR2 YNFKEQ. This CDR3 region has 16 residues. The CDR3: CASSQARTVSGNTIYF. The CDR3 DNA follows: TGTGCCAGCAGCCAAGCCCGGACAGTCTCTGGAAACACCATATATTTT.

The chain employs TRBV19 and TRBJ1-1; a possible D gene is TRBD1 (6 bases). The ends were cut back, 5 bases at V and 3 bases at J, with 19 bases in the middle. CDR1 and CDR2 (germline): LNHDA, SQIVND (reference sequence). The CDR3 has 16 residues. CDR3 loop: CASSGEQYRVDTEAFF. CDR3 in DNA: TGTGCCAGTAGTGGGGAGCAATACAGGGTTGACACTGAAGCTTTCTTT. The complete variable domain, with remaining parts taken from reference TRBV19 and TRBJ1-1, reads DGGITQSPKYLFRKEGQNVTLSCEQNLNHDAMYWYRQDPGQGLRLIYYSQIVNDFQKGDIAEGYSVSREKKESFPLTVTSAQKNPTAFYLCASSGEQYRVDTEAFFGQGTRLTVV.

The V call is TRBV28, the J call TRBJ1-1; 9 bases fit TRBD1. The V gene's germline CDR1 is MDHEN and CDR2 SYDVKM. V shed 2 bases and J 7 bases; nucleotides not matched to a gene: 8. The CDR3 is 15 residues long. The CDR3 loop reads CASSLAGQGEDEAFF. CDR3 bases: TGTGCCAGCAGTTTAGCGGGACAGGGAGAAGATGAAGCTTTCTTT.

The genes are TRBV28 and TRBJ2-3, with D hard to call. Looked up from germline, CDR1 is MDHEN and CDR2 is SYDVKM. The V end lost 4 bases, the J end lost 4 bases, and 12 bases lay between the germline ends. The CDR3 runs to 14 residues. CDR3 in amino acids: CASSSSVKPDTQYF. For the CDR3, the DNA is TGTGCCAGCAGTTCGTCGGTAAAACCAGATACGCAGTATTTT.

The rearrangement joins TRBV28 to TRBJ1-2; D is unresolved. The CDR3 is 16 amino acids. CDR1 and CDR2 (germline): MDHEN, SYDVKM. V lost 5 bases and J 0 bases, leaving 16 bases between the germline ends. CDR3 sequence: CASSRSFITPNYGYTF. In DNA, the CDR3 is TGTGCCAGCAGTCGCAGTTTCATCACCCCTAACTATGGCTACACCTTC.

This chain connects TRBV30 to TRBJ1-1, with D possibly being TRBD1 (6 bases). The CDR3 spans 15 residues. CDR1 GTSNPN and CDR2 SVGIG come from the germline V gene (reference sequence). V lost 7 bases and J 2 bases, leaving 20 bases between the germline ends. For the CDR3, the DNA is TGTGCCTACCAACAGGGCCTTACGACTAACACTGAAGCTTTCTTT. It specifies CAYQQGLTTNTEAFF.

On this clone itself: The same CDR3 also results from other DNA sequences found in this sample. V and J are TRBV6-5 and TRBJ1-3; 10 bases are shared with TRBD1. The V gene's germline CDR1 is MNHEY and CDR2 SVGAGI. The length of the CDR3 is 15 residues. V lost 2 bases, J lost 3 bases, and 1 base stayed unmatched. Here the CDR3 reads CASSYGTGVGNTIYF. The CDR3 region has the DNA TGTGCCAGCAGTTACGGGACAGGGGTTGGAAACACCATATATTTT.

The V and J genes are TRBV28 and TRBJ1-4; perhaps TRBD1 as D (6 bases). Trimming removed 6 bases from V and 7 bases from J, with 15 bases in between. This CDR3 comprises 14 residues. The germline gives CDR1 MDHEN, CDR2 SYDVKM. CDR3 loop: CASRASGGGEKLFF. The CDR3 DNA sequence: TGTGCCAGCAGAGCCAGTGGGGGCGGTGAAAAACTGTTTTTT.

The chain carries TRBV5-4 and TRBJ2-1; D might be TRBD1 (6 bases). V shed 0 bases and J shed 8 bases, with 15 bases lying between them. The CDR3 loop spans 15 amino acids. Germline V gene sequence: CDR1 SGHNT, CDR2 YYREEE (reference sequence). CDR3: CASSLGTELPHEQFF. The CDR3 nucleotides are TGTGCCAGCAGCTTGGGGACAGAGCTCCCCCATGAGCAGTTCTTC.

V is TRBV28 and J is TRBJ2-5, with D tentatively TRBD2 (5 bases). Germline V gene sequence: CDR1 MDHEN, CDR2 SYDVKM. V lost 3 bases, J lost 5 bases, and 10 bases lay in between. This CDR3 contains 13 residues. CDR3 sequence: CASSLDSLETQYF. CDR3 DNA: TGTGCCAGCAGTTTGGACTCGTTGGAGACCCAGTACTTC. The full variable domain, its missing parts supplied by reference TRBV28 and TRBJ2-5, is DVKVTQSSRYLVKRTGEKVFLECVQDMDHENMFWYRQDPGLGLRLIYFSYDVKMKEKGDIPEGYSVSREKKERFSLILESASTNQTSMYLCASSLDSLETQYFGPGTRLLVL.

V is TRBV19 and J is TRBJ2-5; no definite D call. Germline V gives CDR1 LNHDA, CDR2 SQIVND (reference sequence). V was trimmed by 4 bases and J by 4 bases, leaving 10 bases between them. This CDR3 region has 13 residues. DNA of the CDR3: TGTGCCAGTAGTACGCACTTAATAGAGACCCAGTACTTC. Protein sequence: CASSTHLIETQYF.

This clone has a single count. The gene calls are TRBV30 and TRBJ1-1; TRBD1 matches 10 bases. CDR1 and CDR2 from the germline V gene are GTSNPN and SVGIG (reference sequence). CDR3 length: 13 amino acids. J was trimmed by 10 bases and V by 0 bases; bases with no gene match: 5. The CDR3 spells CAWSVRTGGRAFF. The CDR3 coding sequence is TGTGCCTGGAGTGTACGGACAGGGGGTAGAGCTTTCTTT.

This sequence joins TRBV5-6 and TRBJ1-2; D uncertain. Deletions cut 3 bases from V and 7 bases from J, with 16 bases between. Germline CDR1 reads SGHDT; CDR2 reads YYEEEE. The CDR3 runs 14 residues. The CDR3: CASSYIGVGAGYTF. CDR3 sequence (DNA): TGTGCCAGCAGCTATATCGGAGTAGGAGCTGGCTACACCTTC.

This clone was found once. V and J are TRBV27 and TRBJ1-5; 8 positions agree with TRBD1. With V trimmed by 5 bases and J by 4 bases, 16 bases remained unmatched. The CDR3 runs to 18 residues. Per the germline V gene, CDR1 is MNHEY and CDR2 is SMNVEV (reference sequence). CDR3 in amino acids: CASSPPGTGAFLNQPQHF. CDR3 coding DNA: TGTGCCAGCAGTCCTCCCGGGACAGGCGCTTTTCTAAATCAGCCCCAGCATTTT.

This chain connects TRBV28 to TRBJ1-5, with D perhaps matching TRBD1 (6 bases). The CDR3 is 13 residues long. Per the germline V gene, CDR1 is MDHEN and CDR2 is SYDVKM. Trimming cost V 10 bases and J 3 bases, with 13 bases left between them. The DNA for the CDR3 is TGTGCCATCCCTGGGGGCTACAATCAGCCCCAGCATTTT. This translates into CAIPGGYNQPQHF.

The chain couples TRBV18 to TRBJ2-5, with TRBD2 as a possible D gene (6 bases). The CDR3 has 16 residues. V was shortened by 2 bases and J by 2 bases, with 15 bases between the two germline ends. The germline V gene encodes CDR1 KGHSH and CDR2 LQKENI. CDR3 loop: CASSPYGAGDQETQYF. CDR3 bases: TGTGCCAGCTCACCATACGGAGCGGGTGATCAAGAGACCCAGTACTTC.

The rearrangement uses TRBV6-5 and TRBJ2-2, with a weak D call TRBD2 (6 bases). V shed 4 bases and J shed 5 bases, with 8 bases lying between them. Germline loops: CDR1 MNHEY, CDR2 SVGAGI. This CDR3 has 13 amino acids. The CDR3 reads CASSLEGTGELFF. As DNA, the CDR3 is TGTGCCAGCAGTTTGGAGGGAACCGGGGAGCTGTTTTTT.

The rearrangement links TRBV18 to TRBJ1-2; D is possibly TRBD1 (6 bases). The CDR3 extends over 16 amino acids. Germline V gene lookup returns CDR1 KGHSH and CDR2 LQKENI. V was clipped by 3 bases and J by 8 bases, with 22 bases between them. CDR3 DNA: TGTGCCAGCTCACCCCCTTCGACAGGCGTCGACGGGGGCTACACCTTC. Translation: CASSPPSTGVDGGYTF.

V and J are TRBV6-5 and TRBJ1-4; 8 bases are shared with TRBD1. The CDR3 runs 16 residues. The V gene's germline CDR1 is MNHEY and CDR2 SVGAGI. Trimming at V came to 0 bases and at J to 5 bases, leaving 5 bases not matched to a gene. CDR3 sequence reads: CASSYSKRTGNEKLFF. CDR3 sequence (DNA): TGTGCCAGCAGTTACTCGAAGAGGACAGGGAATGAAAAACTGTTTTTT.